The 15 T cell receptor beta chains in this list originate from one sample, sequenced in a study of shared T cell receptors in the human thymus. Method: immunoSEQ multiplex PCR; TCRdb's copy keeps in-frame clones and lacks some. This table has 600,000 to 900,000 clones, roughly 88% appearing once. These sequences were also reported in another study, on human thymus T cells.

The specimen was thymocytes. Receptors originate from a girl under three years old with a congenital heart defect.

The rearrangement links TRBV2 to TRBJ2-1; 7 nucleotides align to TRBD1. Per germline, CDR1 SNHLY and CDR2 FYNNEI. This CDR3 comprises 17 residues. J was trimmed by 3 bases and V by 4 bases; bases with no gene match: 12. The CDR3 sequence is CASSGNQGVRFYNEQFF. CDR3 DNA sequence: TGTGCCAGCAGTGGGAATCAGGGGGTACGATTCTACAATGAGCAGTTCTTC.

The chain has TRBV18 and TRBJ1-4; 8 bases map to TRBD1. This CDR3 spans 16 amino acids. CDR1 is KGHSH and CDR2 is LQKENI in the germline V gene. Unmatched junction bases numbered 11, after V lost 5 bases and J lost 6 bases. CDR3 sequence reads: CASSDTRSGGHEKLFF. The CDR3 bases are TGTGCCAGCTCAGACACACGTTCAGGGGGCCATGAAAAACTGTTTTTT.

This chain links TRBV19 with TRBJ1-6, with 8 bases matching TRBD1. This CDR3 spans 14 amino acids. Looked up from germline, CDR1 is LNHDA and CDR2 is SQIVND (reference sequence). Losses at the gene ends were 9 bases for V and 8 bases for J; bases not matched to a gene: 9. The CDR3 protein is CASRPGQVDSPLHF. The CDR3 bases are TGTGCCAGCCGACCGGGACAGGTTGATTCACCCCTCCACTTT.

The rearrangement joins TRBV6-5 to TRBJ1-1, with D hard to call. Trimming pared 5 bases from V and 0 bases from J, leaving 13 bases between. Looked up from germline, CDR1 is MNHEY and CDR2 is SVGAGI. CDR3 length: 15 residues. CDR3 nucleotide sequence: TGTGCCAGCAGTCCCATTAACCCTATGAACACTGAAGCTTTCTTT. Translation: CASSPINPMNTEAFF.

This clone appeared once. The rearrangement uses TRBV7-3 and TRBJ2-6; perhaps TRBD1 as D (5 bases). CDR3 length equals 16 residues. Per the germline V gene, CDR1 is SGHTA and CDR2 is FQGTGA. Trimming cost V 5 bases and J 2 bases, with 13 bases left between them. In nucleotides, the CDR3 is TGTGCCAGCAGCCCTCACCAGGGAACTGGGGCCAACGTCCTGACTTTC. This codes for CASSPHQGTGANVLTF. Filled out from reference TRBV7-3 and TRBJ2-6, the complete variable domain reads GAGVSQTPSNKVTEKGKYVELRCDPISGHTALYWYRQSLGQGPEFLIYFQGTGAADDSGLPNDRFFAVRPEGSVSTLKIQRTERGDSAVYLCASSPHQGTGANVLTFGAGSRLTVL.

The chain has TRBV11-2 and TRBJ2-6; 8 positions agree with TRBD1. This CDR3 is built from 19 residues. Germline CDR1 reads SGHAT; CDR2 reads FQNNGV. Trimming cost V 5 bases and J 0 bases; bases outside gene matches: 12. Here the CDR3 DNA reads TGTGCCAGCAGCAAAAAGCCGGGACAGGCATACTCTGGGGCCAACGTCCTGACTTTC. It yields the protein CASSKKPGQAYSGANVLTF.

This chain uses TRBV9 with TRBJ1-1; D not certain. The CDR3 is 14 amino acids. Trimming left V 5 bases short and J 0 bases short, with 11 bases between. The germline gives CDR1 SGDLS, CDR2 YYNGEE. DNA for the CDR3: TGTGCCAGCAGTGACGACACTTTGAACACTGAAGCTTTCTTT. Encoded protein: CASSDDTLNTEAFF.

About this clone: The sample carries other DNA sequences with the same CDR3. CDR3 nucleotide sequence: TGCAGTGCTAGAGCAGGAAACACCATATATTTT. It encodes CSARAGNTIYF. The J gene is TRBJ1-3, the V gene TRBV20-1; D is undetermined. Trimming left V 1 base short and J 4 bases short, with 2 bases between. CDR1 and CDR2 (germline): DFQATT, SNEGSKA (reference sequence). This CDR3 spans 11 amino acids.

The CDR3 sequence is CAISESGTSGNSYNEQFF. As DNA, the CDR3 is TGTGCCATCAGTGAGTCAGGGACTAGCGGCAACTCCTACAATGAGCAGTTCTTC. V and J are TRBV10-3 and TRBJ2-1; 11 bases agree with TRBD2. The germline CDR1 and CDR2 sequences are ENHRY and SYGVKD. J lost 0 bases, V lost 0 bases, and 4 bases had no gene match. The CDR3 has 18 amino acids.

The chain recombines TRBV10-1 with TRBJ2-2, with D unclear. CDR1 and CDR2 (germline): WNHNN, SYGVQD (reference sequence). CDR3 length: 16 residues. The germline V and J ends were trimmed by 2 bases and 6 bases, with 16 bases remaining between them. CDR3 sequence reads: CASSEMARPSAGELFF. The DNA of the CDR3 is TGCGCCAGCAGTGAGATGGCCAGGCCCTCCGCCGGGGAGCTGTTTTTT.

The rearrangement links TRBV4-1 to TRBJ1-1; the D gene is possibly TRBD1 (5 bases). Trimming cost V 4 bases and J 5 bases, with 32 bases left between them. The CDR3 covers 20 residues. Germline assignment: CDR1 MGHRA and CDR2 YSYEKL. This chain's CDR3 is CASSPFRGRGSIGLSTEAFF. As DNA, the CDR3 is TGCGCCAGCAGCCCCTTTCGAGGTCGGGGGTCCATAGGACTCAGTACTGAAGCTTTCTTT.

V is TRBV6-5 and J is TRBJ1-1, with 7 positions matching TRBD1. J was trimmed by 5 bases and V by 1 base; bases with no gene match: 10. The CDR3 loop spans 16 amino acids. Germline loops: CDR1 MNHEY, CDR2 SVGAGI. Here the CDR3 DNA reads TGTGCCAGCAGTTACTTGGGGAGGCAGGGGGATACTGAAGCTTTCTTT. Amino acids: CASSYLGRQGDTEAFF.

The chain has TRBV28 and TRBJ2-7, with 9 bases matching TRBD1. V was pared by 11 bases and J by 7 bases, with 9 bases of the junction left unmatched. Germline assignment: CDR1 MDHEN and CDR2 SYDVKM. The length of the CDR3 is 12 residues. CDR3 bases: TGTGCCGGAAACAGGGGGCGTGAAGAGCAGTACTTC. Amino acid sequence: CAGNRGREEQYF.

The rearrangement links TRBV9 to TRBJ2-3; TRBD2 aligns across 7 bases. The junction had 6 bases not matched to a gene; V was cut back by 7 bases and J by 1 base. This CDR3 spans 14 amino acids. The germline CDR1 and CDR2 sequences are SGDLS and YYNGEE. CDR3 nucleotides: TGTGCCAGCTCACGGGGGGATTGCACAGATACGCAGTATTTT. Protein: CASSRGDCTDTQYF.

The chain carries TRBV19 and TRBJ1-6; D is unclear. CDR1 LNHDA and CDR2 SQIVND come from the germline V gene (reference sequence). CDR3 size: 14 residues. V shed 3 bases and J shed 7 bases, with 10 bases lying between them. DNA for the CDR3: TGTGCCAGTAGTATCACAGCCCAGAATTCACCCCTCCACTTT. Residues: CASSITAQNSPLHF.